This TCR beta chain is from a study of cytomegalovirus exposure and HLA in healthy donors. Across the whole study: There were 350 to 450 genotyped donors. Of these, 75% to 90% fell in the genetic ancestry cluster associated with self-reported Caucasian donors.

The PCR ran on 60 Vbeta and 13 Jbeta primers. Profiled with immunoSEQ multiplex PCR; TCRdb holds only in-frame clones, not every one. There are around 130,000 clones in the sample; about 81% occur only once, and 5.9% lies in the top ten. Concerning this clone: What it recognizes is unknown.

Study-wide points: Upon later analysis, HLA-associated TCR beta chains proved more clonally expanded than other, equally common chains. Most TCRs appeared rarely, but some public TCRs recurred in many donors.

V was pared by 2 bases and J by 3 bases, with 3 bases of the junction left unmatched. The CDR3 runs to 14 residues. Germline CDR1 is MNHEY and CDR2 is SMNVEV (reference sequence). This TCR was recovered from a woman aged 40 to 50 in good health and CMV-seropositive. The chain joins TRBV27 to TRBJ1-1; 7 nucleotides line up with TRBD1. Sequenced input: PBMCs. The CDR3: CASSLEGAYTEAFF. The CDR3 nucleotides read TGTGCCAGCAGTTTAGAGGGGGCGTACACTGAAGCTTTCTTT.